This T cell receptor (beta chain) was captured by sequencing in a study of spatial heterogeneity in lung cancer. Study-wide results and limits: Estimated TCR-seq coverage of tumor T cells was only approximately 7% for alpha chains. For beta chains, the corresponding estimate was about 13%. Tumoral mutation counts were tracked by counts of expanded intratumoral alpha and beta TCRs.

As to time point: sample taken at primary tumor resection. Samples were obtained from approximately 76 donors, all untreated early-stage non-small cell lung cancer patients. Ten or more counts support this clonotype. Its antigen is currently unknown. All TCR cDNA molecules were individually tagged with a unique molecular identifier. In TCRdb, the 5' RACE reads were re-called with MiXCR into one record per CDR3 protein. The table lists about 3,300 distinct CDR3 sequences, under 8.5% of them singletons. CDR3 length: 12 amino acids. Germline lookup yields CDR1 MNHEY and CDR2 SMNVEV (reference sequence). V lost 5 bases and J lost 4, with 6 bases in between.

The rearrangement uses TRBV27 and TRBJ1-3; D call uncertain. The receptor was isolated from a male donor with early-stage non-small cell lung cancer. The source was lung tumor tissue, collected at surgery. The CDR3 is CASSPGGNTIYF. The CDR3 nucleotides read TGTGCCAGCAGTCCGGGAGGAAACACCATATATTTT.